Each of the 18 T cell receptor beta chains below was sequenced from the same sample in a study of T cell repertoires in cytomegalovirus infection. Via MiXCR, TCRdb re-called the reads, giving one row per CDR3 protein. Among 650,000 to 850,000 distinct CDR3 sequences listed, roughly 29% were seen once. Their antigens remain unidentified. The specimen was cultured CD8+ T cells from PBMCs, collected from culture after CMV antigen stimulation. The receptor source for this set is a human donor in good health (CMV status not recorded). Some clones in this sample may be carry-over from other donors' samples.

This clonotype was observed at least ten times. The V and J genes are TRBV7-2 and TRBJ2-1; 8 bases are a match to TRBD2. J gave up 4 bases and V 1 base, and 6 bases lay outside the gene matches. The CDR3 contains 16 residues. Germline V gene sequence: CDR1 SGHTA, CDR2 FQGNSA. Here the CDR3 reads CASSLVARGAYNEQFF. For the CDR3, the DNA is TGTGCCAGCAGCTTAGTGGCGCGGGGGGCGTACAATGAGCAGTTCTTC.

This clonotype was seen more than once but under ten times. This chain uses TRBV19 with TRBJ2-1, with TRBD1 matching over 9 bases. From germline, CDR1 is LNHDA and CDR2 SQIVND (reference sequence). This CDR3 has 13 residues. Germline trimming cut 6 bases from V and 13 bases from J; bases unmatched to any gene: 10. CDR3 sequence reads: CASRSGQGIDQFF. In nucleotides, the CDR3 is TGTGCCAGTAGAAGTGGACAGGGGATTGATCAGTTCTTC.

The genes are TRBV18 and TRBJ2-1, with D unresolved. Germline-derived CDR1 and CDR2 are KGHSH and LQKENI. This CDR3 contains 16 residues. Trimming took off 0 bases at V and 4 bases at J, with 13 bases between the two ends. The CDR3 spells CASSPPGRESYNEQFF. CDR3 DNA sequence: TGTGCCAGCTCACCACCTGGAAGGGAATCTTACAATGAGCAGTTCTTC.

V gene TRBV7-9 combines with J gene TRBJ2-5, with 8 bases fitting TRBD2. This CDR3 comprises 16 residues. The J segment lost 1 base and the V segment lost 1 base, leaving 5 bases of the junction unmatched. CDR1 and CDR2 (germline): SEHNR, FQNEAQ (reference sequence). The DNA of the CDR3 is TGTGCCAGCAGCTTAGTGGTAGCGGGGTTCCAAGAGACCCAGTACTTC. Encoded protein: CASSLVVAGFQETQYF.

This chain joins TRBV5-5 and TRBJ1-2, with TRBD1 matching 9 bases. V lost 4 bases to trimming and J lost 6 bases; unmatched junction nucleotides: 16. CDR1 SGHKS and CDR2 YYEKEE come from the germline V gene (reference sequence). This CDR3 has 17 residues. CDR3 DNA sequence: TGTGCCAGCAGCCTCAAGGGACAGGGAGGTTTGGAGCATGGCTACACCTTC. This gives the protein CASSLKGQGGLEHGYTF.

This clonotype was picked up a small number of times. The V and J genes are TRBV5-5 and TRBJ2-1; the D gene is possibly TRBD1 (6 bases). The CDR3 covers 12 residues. Per germline, CDR1 SGHKS and CDR2 YYEKEE (reference sequence). The V gene lost 3 bases and the J gene lost 9 bases, with 10 bases spanning the gap. This CDR3 is CASSYDRTEQFF. CDR3 bases: TGTGCCAGCAGCTATGACAGGACTGAGCAGTTCTTC.

V gene TRBV6-2 or TRBV6-3 combines with J gene TRBJ1-1, with 7 bases matching TRBD1. Trimming removed 10 bases from V and 1 base from J; junction bases left unmatched: 9. CDR1 is MNHEY, CDR2 SVGEGT, per germline. The CDR3 spans 14 residues. CDR3 region: CATTIGTANTEAFF. The CDR3, as DNA: TGTGCCACTACGATTGGGACAGCGAACACTGAAGCTTTCTTT.

This chain uses TRBV27 with TRBJ2-2, with TRBD1 matching 9 bases. The CDR3 is 19 amino acids. V dropped 5 bases and J dropped 4; count of bases not matched to a gene: 17. The germline CDR1 and CDR2 sequences are MNHEY and SMNVEV (reference sequence). The CDR3 coding sequence is TGTGCCAGCAGTACCGGGACAGGGTACGGTCCACTCAGCACCGGGGAGCTGTTTTTT. This sequence encodes CASSTGTGYGPLSTGELFF.

This clonotype has at least ten counts. The gene calls are TRBV7-8 and TRBJ2-3; D might be TRBD2 (9 bases). Germline CDR1 SGHVS, CDR2 FQNEAQ. The CDR3 sequence is 15 residues long. V lost 5 bases to trimming and J lost 5 bases, with 17 bases between them. CDR3 amino acids: CASSDRGLARDTQYF. In DNA, the CDR3 is TGTGCCAGCAGCGACAGGGGACTAGCAAGAGATACGCAGTATTTT.

This clonotype has just a few counts. This chain joins TRBV24-1 and TRBJ1-5; no clear D. The V gene's germline CDR1 is KGHDR and CDR2 SFDVKD. V lost 0 bases, J lost 4 bases, and 6 bases lay in between. CDR3 length: 14 amino acids. The CDR3 is CATSDLSDNQPQHF. The CDR3 nucleotides are TGTGCCACCAGTGATTTGTCGGATAATCAGCCCCAGCATTTT.

The rearrangement uses TRBV4-3 and TRBJ1-5; D is unclear. From germline, CDR1 is LGHNA and CDR2 YSLEER. The CDR3 extends over 15 amino acids. Trimming pared 4 bases from V and 5 bases from J, leaving 15 bases between. The CDR3 coding sequence is TGCGCCAGCAGCCGGTGGGCGGGAGCGGATCAGCCCCAGCATTTT. Its protein product is CASSRWAGADQPQHF.

The rearrangement uses TRBV15 and TRBJ2-5, with no clear D. The germline V and J ends were trimmed by 0 bases and 0 bases, with 8 bases remaining between them. The germline V gene encodes CDR1 LNHNV and CDR2 YYDKDF (reference sequence). The CDR3 extends over 15 amino acids. The CDR3: CATSRDRADQETQYF. CDR3 DNA: TGTGCCACCAGCAGAGATAGGGCGGACCAAGAGACCCAGTACTTC. Looking up the rest from reference TRBV15 and TRBJ2-5 gives the full variable domain: DAMVIQNPRYQVTQFGKPVTLSCSQTLNHNVMYWYQQKSSQAPKLLFHYYDKDFNNEADTPDNFQSRRPNTSFCFLDIRSPGLGDTAMYLCATSRDRADQETQYFGPGTRLLVL.

The chain joins TRBV19 to TRBJ1-1, with D unclear. The CDR3 sequence is 15 residues long. The V end lost 0 bases, the J end lost 0 bases, and 8 bases lay between the germline ends. Germline V gene lookup returns CDR1 LNHDA and CDR2 SQIVND (reference sequence). DNA of the CDR3: TGTGCCAGTAGTATAGATGGGTCCGTGAACACTGAAGCTTTCTTT. This gives the protein CASSIDGSVNTEAFF.

This chain connects TRBV28 to TRBJ1-1, with D unclear. Germline CDR1 and CDR2: MDHEN and SYDVKM. V was shortened by 0 bases and J by 7 bases, with 6 bases between the two germline ends. This CDR3 region has 12 residues. CDR3 coding DNA: TGTGCCAGCAGTTTATGGGGCCGTGAAGCTTTCTTT. Protein sequence: CASSLWGREAFF.

The gene calls are TRBV7-9 and TRBJ2-7, with TRBD1 matching 10 bases. The CDR3 extends over 15 amino acids. Germline assignment: CDR1 SEHNR and CDR2 FQNEAQ (reference sequence). The junction had 8 bases not matched to a gene; V was cut back by 5 bases and J by 4 bases. The CDR3 coding sequence is TGTGCCAGCAGCACACCCGGGACAGGGGTTTACGAGCAGTACTTC. This gives the protein CASSTPGTGVYEQYF.

In its sample, this clonotype was seen a few times. The chain is built from TRBV4-3 and TRBJ2-5; TRBD2 agrees at 13 bases. Germline V gene lookup returns CDR1 LGHNA and CDR2 YSLEER. The CDR3 runs 19 residues. V was clipped by 0 bases and J by 5 bases; unmatched bases: 12. In DNA, the CDR3 is TGCGCCAGCAGCCAAGAACTCACTAGCGGGGGGGAACCAGGGGAGACCCAGTACTTC. Residues: CASSQELTSGGEPGETQYF.

This clonotype was seen at least ten times. The chain employs TRBV12-3 or TRBV12-4 and TRBJ2-7, with 9 bases lining up with TRBD2. This CDR3 region has 22 residues. Trimming at V came to 2 bases and at J to 1 base, leaving 24 bases not matched to a gene. The CDR3 loop is CASSLRRTGLAGWRGESYEQYF. The CDR3 DNA reads as TGTGCCAGCAGTTTAAGGAGAACTGGGCTAGCGGGGTGGAGGGGCGAATCCTACGAGCAGTACTTC.

The chain is built from TRBV19 and TRBJ2-3; D is possibly TRBD2 (5 bases). Looked up from germline, CDR1 is LNHDA and CDR2 is SQIVND (reference sequence). V was trimmed by 4 bases and J by 5 bases, leaving 16 bases between them. CDR3 length: 15 residues. CDR3 amino acids: CASSTDFFAGDTQYF. The CDR3 DNA sequence: TGTGCCAGTAGTACGGACTTTTTCGCGGGAGATACGCAGTATTTT.